These 9 T cell receptor beta chains share one sample of origin, sequenced in a study of blood T cell repertoires in COVID-19. Profiled with immunoSEQ multiplex PCR; TCRdb holds only in-frame clones, not every one. The repertoire holds roughly 140,000 clones, with approximately 79% as singletons. The sequenced sample consisted of peripheral blood. The receptors were gathered from a middle-aged man with active or convalescent COVID-19.

This clone was observed a few times. This rearrangement joins TRBV3-1 (or the pseudogene TRBV3-2) to TRBJ1-5; a possible D gene is TRBD1 (5 bases). From germline, CDR1 is LGHDT and CDR2 YNNKEL (reference sequence). V shed 0 bases and J shed 1 base, with 10 bases lying between them. CDR3 length: 16 residues. The CDR3 DNA reads as TGTGCCAGCAGCCAAGAAGTGCCAGGGAGCAATCAGCCCCAGCATTTT. Its translation is CASSQEVPGSNQPQHF.

The chain is built from TRBV27 and TRBJ2-7, with 7 bases that match TRBD2. The V gene end was trimmed by 6 bases and the J gene end by 4 bases; junction bases not matched to a gene: 9. The CDR3 consists of 14 residues. Per germline, CDR1 MNHEY and CDR2 SMNVEV (reference sequence). The CDR3 here is CASSPAGEEYEQYF. The CDR3, as DNA: TGTGCCAGCAGCCCTGCGGGAGAGGAGTACGAGCAGTACTTC.

This clone was detected only a few times. The chain has TRBV2 and TRBJ1-5, with D perhaps TRBD1 (5 bases). V lost 8 bases and J lost 0, with 14 bases in between. Germline-derived CDR1 and CDR2 are SNHLY and FYNNEI. The CDR3 spans 15 residues. CDR3 sequence reads: CASALEDISNQPQHF. CDR3 nucleotides: TGTGCCAGCGCTCTCGAGGACATTAGCAATCAGCCCCAGCATTTT.

The J gene is TRBJ2-6, the V gene TRBV15, with 10 bases lining up with TRBD1. In germline, CDR1 is LNHNV, CDR2 YYDKDF (reference sequence). Trimming removed 0 bases from V and 4 bases from J; junction bases left unmatched: 9. The CDR3 covers 19 residues. CDR3 residues: CATSRDLRQGAVGANVLTF. CDR3 bases: TGTGCCACCAGCAGAGATCTTAGACAGGGGGCGGTCGGGGCCAACGTCCTGACTTTC.

V is TRBV28 and J is TRBJ2-2, with no clear D. The CDR3 is 17 amino acids. The germline CDR1 and CDR2 sequences are MDHEN and SYDVKM. The germline V and J ends were trimmed by 4 bases and 7 bases, with 22 bases remaining between them. CDR3 bases: TGTGCCAGCAGTTCCTCTCCCCCAGGCGATTTAGGCGGGGAGCTGTTTTTT. As protein: CASSSSPPGDLGGELFF.

The chain uses TRBV19 and TRBJ1-2; D may be TRBD1 (6 bases). The CDR3 is 15 amino acids. Germline V CDR1 and CDR2: LNHDA, SQIVND (reference sequence). Trimming left V 6 bases short and J 8 bases short, with 22 bases between. The CDR3: CASSINRASNDGYTF. CDR3 nucleotide sequence: TGTGCCAGTAGCATTAACAGGGCCTCAAACGACGGCTACACCTTC. The full variable domain, in which reference TRBV19 and TRBJ1-2 provide the parts outside the CDR3, is DGGITQSPKYLFRKEGQNVTLSCEQNLNHDAMYWYRQDPGQGLRLIYYSQIVNDFQKGDIAEGYSVSREKKESFPLTVTSAQKNPTAFYLCASSINRASNDGYTFGSGTRLTVV.

A single count supports this clone. The chain combines TRBV19 with TRBJ2-3; D remains unclear. The CDR3 length is 14 residues. Trimming removed 5 bases at V and 3 bases at J, with 12 bases between. Germline lookup yields CDR1 LNHDA and CDR2 SQIVND (reference sequence). CDR3 amino acids: CASSYGPLTDTQYF. The CDR3 region has the DNA TGTGCCAGTAGTTATGGTCCACTAACAGATACGCAGTATTTT.

V gene TRBV19 combines with J gene TRBJ2-4, with 9 bases matching TRBD2. J was trimmed by 8 bases and V by 8 bases; bases with no gene match: 10. The CDR3 sequence is 14 residues long. Germline CDR1 and CDR2: LNHDA and SQIVND (reference sequence). In DNA, the CDR3 is TGTGCCAGTCGAGTTAATGCGGGAGGGGACATTCAGTACTTC. As protein: CASRVNAGGDIQYF. The full variable domain, its missing parts supplied by reference TRBV19 and TRBJ2-4, is DGGITQSPKYLFRKEGQNVTLSCEQNLNHDAMYWYRQDPGQGLRLIYYSQIVNDFQKGDIAEGYSVSREKKESFPLTVTSAQKNPTAFYLCASRVNAGGDIQYFGAGTRLSVL.

This clone was seen only a few times. The chain links TRBV27 to TRBJ1-1; maybe TRBD1 (5 bases). Per the germline V gene, CDR1 is MNHEY and CDR2 is SMNVEV (reference sequence). The CDR3 runs to 13 residues. Trimming removed 2 bases at V and 6 bases at J, with 10 bases between. Written as DNA, the CDR3 is TGTGCCAGCAGTTTACGCAGGGAGGCTGAAGCTTTCTTT. Amino acids: CASSLRREAEAFF.